The present entry profiles one T cell receptor (beta chain) with its context. Its specificity is unknown. Vbeta (60) and Jbeta (13) primers were used in the PCR. Data came from immunoSEQ multiplex PCR; TCRdb stores just in-frame clones and leaves some out. The table records 150,000 to 200,000 clones, roughly 73% of them present only once. The record originates from a study of cytomegalovirus exposure and HLA in healthy donors. Findings of the study overall: Apparent HLA restriction characterized most CMV-associated TCR beta chains in a later analysis. Productive rates of about 87% or about 30% were seen for most TCR beta V segments in an earlier analysis. One cluster of highly shared sequence variants probably arose as a sequencing artifact.

Germline CDR1 is LNHDA and CDR2 is SQIVND (reference sequence). CDR3 length equals 16 residues. V was pared by 5 bases and J by 3 bases, with 12 bases of the junction left unmatched. The sequence derives from a female donor in good health and CMV-seronegative. Sequencing was done on a sample of PBMCs. The chain carries TRBV19 and TRBJ2-7; 8 nucleotides line up with TRBD1. CDR3 residues: CASSPTGELGGYEQYF. The CDR3 nucleotides read TGTGCCAGTAGTCCGACAGGGGAACTAGGTGGCTACGAGCAGTACTTC. The whole variable domain, filled in from reference TRBV19 and TRBJ2-7, reads DGGITQSPKYLFRKEGQNVTLSCEQNLNHDAMYWYRQDPGQGLRLIYYSQIVNDFQKGDIAEGYSVSREKKESFPLTVTSAQKNPTAFYLCASSPTGELGGYEQYFGPGTRLTVT.